This TCR beta chain appears in the sequencing data of a study of blood T cell repertoires in COVID-19 (TCRdb year 2020). About the investigation overall: Collaborator samples came from the United States, Italy and Spain and covered acute and convalescent phases of COVID-19. The samples were drawn from the first 160 participants of the ongoing ImmuneRACE study and from over a thousand subjects provided by 6 global collaborators. Where HLA class I and class II types were available, the types were taken from metadata supplied by the sample provider, not from assay-based typing. The sample metadata nearly always contained a de-identified subject ID, COVID-19 status, age in years and sex. The prospective study material was composed of cDNA or gDNA derived from T cells, B-cell-depleted T cells, or PBMCs. The repertoires were released in a freely available public database meant as a resource for research on the immune response to SARS-CoV-2. The dataset comprised deeply sampled blood TCRbeta repertoires from subjects exposed to, actively infected with, or recovered from COVID-19. What the work shows at the level of the full study, not this receptor alone: The quantity of clinical and demographic metadata differed by source and by participant and was supplied without curation.

Enrolling through a virtual design, the prospective study's participants ranged in age from about 18 to 89 years and lived across some 23 United States geographic areas. Cohort assignment in the prospective study relied on participant-reported clinical history from a screening survey and a study questionnaire. A participant counted as exposed if, within 2 weeks of entering the study, that participant had been in contact with someone who had a PCR-confirmed or clinician-diagnosed COVID-19 case. In the prospective study, whole blood, serum and a nasopharyngeal or oropharyngeal swab were collected from each participant by mobile phlebotomists. Participants in the prospective study had the option to provide additional blood draws and questionnaires over a roughly 2-month period. Before DNA extraction, prospective study blood samples were shipped either frozen or at room temperature. TCRbeta CDR3 regions were amplified from genomic DNA using the immunoSEQ Assay, a bias-controlled multiplex PCR. The authors' pipeline ran thus. Within the assay, amplification of reference gene primers was used to estimate how many nucleated cells each sample contained. To quantify the absolute abundance of each unique TCRbeta CDR3 rearrangement, sequence reads were collapsed and filtered. For each sample, productive Simpson clonality was calculated as the square root of Simpson's diversity index across productive rearrangements. TCRdb re-hosts the immuneACCESS table, in-frame sequences only. Its copies lack some clones; in the studies checked, an unresolved V gene accounts for under half of them, and the cause for the rest is not known. Clonal size and the V and J genes are those of that table, whereas D and trimming came from the DNA. Across this sample there are over 200,000 clones, with over 80% seen only once. The ten most abundant clones make up roughly 3.7% of the sample.

Measured from the cysteine to the phenylalanine, the CDR3 is 15 residues long. Just the 45-base CDR3 DNA is kept, in frame starting at base 1. CDR1 and CDR2 are read off the germline V gene as MNHEY and SVGAGI. V gives up 0 bases and J gives up 1 base, and the segment between their germline ends measures 10 bases. This clone has only one observation. Its specific antigen is unknown. The record has no base qualities; no much larger clone is one base away. Sequences were obtained from PBMCs or T cells enriched from blood (not recorded which). Recombination connected TRBV6-5 to TRBJ2-7; the best D guess is TRBD2, with 5 bases matching. The sequence derives from a woman younger than 45 who had been exposed to COVID-19. The CDR3 protein: CASSYSRGMSYEQYF. The bases read TGTGCCAGCAGTTACTCGAGAGGGATGTCCTACGAGCAGTACTTC.